Shown below are 19 T cell receptor beta chains from a single sample sequenced in a study of cytotoxic CD8 clonotypes in ibrutinib-treated CLL. Clones were read by immunoSEQ multiplex PCR, and TCRdb kept only the in-frame ones, dropping some. This table holds more than 300,000 clones, 80% found once. The sequences come from PBMCs, collected before ibrutinib treatment. These receptor sequences come from a human donor with chronic lymphocytic leukemia.

The V gene is TRBV7-2, the J gene TRBJ1-5; 10 bases align to TRBD1. The CDR3 is 16 amino acids. The J segment lost 6 bases and the V segment lost 3 bases, leaving 8 bases of the junction unmatched. Germline V gives CDR1 SGHTA, CDR2 FQGNSA. The CDR3 DNA reads TGTGCCAGCAGCTTGGGACAGGGGTACTCTATTCAGCCCCAGCATTTT. It translates to CASSLGQGYSIQPQHF.

This chain connects TRBV27 to TRBJ2-2; either TRBD1 or TRBD2 may supply D (6 bases each). V was cut by 2 bases and J by 3 bases, with 13 bases left in between. The CDR3 has 16 residues. CDR1 is MNHEY and CDR2 is SMNVEV in the germline V gene (reference sequence). Here the CDR3 reads CASSLNPGDYTGELFF. CDR3 nucleotide sequence: TGTGCCAGCAGTTTAAATCCAGGGGACTACACCGGGGAGCTGTTTTTT.

V gene TRBV11-2 combines with J gene TRBJ2-7, with TRBD2 as a possible D gene (6 bases). Per germline, CDR1 SGHAT and CDR2 FQNNGV. V was shortened by 4 bases and J by 5 bases, with 18 bases between the two germline ends. The CDR3 loop spans 15 amino acids. CDR3 residues: CASSSRGSLRDEQYF. CDR3 coding DNA: TGTGCCAGCAGCTCGCGGGGCTCCCTAAGGGACGAGCAGTACTTC.

The chain recombines TRBV29-1 with TRBJ2-1; TRBD2 is a possible D gene (5 bases). The CDR3 consists of 13 residues. Trimming removed 7 bases at V and 6 bases at J, with 16 bases between. Germline lookup yields CDR1 SQVTM and CDR2 ANQGSEA. The CDR3 region is CSGGALYPNEQFF. The CDR3 DNA reads as TGCAGCGGGGGAGCGCTTTACCCCAATGAGCAGTTCTTC.

This clone appeared a few times. The CDR3 DNA reads TGTGCCAGCAGTTTGTTACAGTCACTACCATATGGCTACACCTTC. It is translated as CASSLLQSLPYGYTF. The chain joins TRBV27 to TRBJ1-2; no clear D gene. The ends were cut back, 3 bases at V and 5 bases at J, with 16 bases in the middle. The germline CDR1 and CDR2 sequences are MNHEY and SMNVEV (reference sequence). This CDR3 has 15 residues.

This clone was observed once. The genes are TRBV25-1 and TRBJ1-1; weak D call: TRBD1 (5 bases). V dropped 8 bases and J dropped 0 bases, with 13 bases sitting between them. Germline V gene lookup returns CDR1 MGHDK and CDR2 SYGVNS. This CDR3 has 14 residues. Here the CDR3 reads CASCEWGVNTEAFF. In nucleotides, the CDR3 is TGTGCCAGCTGCGAGTGGGGGGTGAACACTGAAGCTTTCTTT.

This chain joins TRBV4-3 and TRBJ1-1; TRBD1 aligns across 8 bases. CDR3 length: 17 amino acids. The trim removed 0 bases at V and 0 bases at J, leaving 6 bases unmatched. Germline loops: CDR1 LGHNA, CDR2 YSLEER. The CDR3 here is CASSQEATGVVNTEAFF. Here the CDR3 DNA reads TGCGCCAGCAGCCAAGAGGCGACAGGGGTCGTGAACACTGAAGCTTTCTTT.

The V gene is TRBV19, the J gene TRBJ1-4; 8 positions agree with TRBD1. V was pared by 8 bases and J by 7 bases, with 9 bases of the junction left unmatched. The CDR3 extends over 14 amino acids. Germline V CDR1 and CDR2: LNHDA, SQIVND (reference sequence). The CDR3 bases are TGTGCCAGTTCTGTAACAGGGGGTGGTGAAAAACTGTTTTTT. Translation gives CASSVTGGGEKLFF.

The chain combines TRBV27 with TRBJ2-1, with 9 bases aligning to TRBD1. The CDR3 is 16 residues long. The V gene's germline CDR1 is MNHEY and CDR2 SMNVEV (reference sequence). The junction had 10 bases not matched to a gene; V was cut back by 2 bases and J by 8 bases. CDR3 loop: CASSLSRTGVIHEQFF. The CDR3 DNA sequence: TGTGCCAGCAGTTTAAGCAGGACAGGGGTAATTCATGAGCAGTTCTTC.

For this clone: Other DNA sequences in this specimen translate into the identical CDR3. This rearrangement joins TRBV28 to TRBJ2-7, with D uncertain. V was pared by 2 bases and J by 3 bases, with 5 bases between. Germline CDR1 is MDHEN and CDR2 is SYDVKM. The length of the CDR3 is 12 residues. CDR3 DNA sequence: TGTGCCAGCAGTTTAGGGCGCTACGAGCAGTACTTC. This gives the protein CASSLGRYEQYF.

CDR3 region: CASSLTFGRYEQYF. The CDR3 nucleotides are TGTGCCAGCAGTTTAACCTTCGGCCGCTACGAGCAGTACTTC. The chain recombines TRBV27 with TRBJ2-7; D not resolved. With 2 bases removed from V and 3 bases from J, the gap between germline ends came to 11 bases. Germline V gene data show CDR1 as MNHEY and CDR2 as SMNVEV (reference sequence). The CDR3 totals 14 residues.

The chain links TRBV6-1 to TRBJ2-1, with D unresolved. Deletions cut 1 base from V and 1 base from J, with 14 bases between. In germline, CDR1 is MNHNS, CDR2 SASEGT. This CDR3 region has 17 residues. The CDR3 sequence: CASSEVAALGSYNEQFF. CDR3 in DNA: TGTGCCAGCAGTGAAGTTGCCGCCCTCGGGTCCTACAATGAGCAGTTCTTC.

The chain has TRBV7-3 and TRBJ2-4, with 12 bases that match TRBD2. There are 16 residues in the CDR3. The V and J ends lost 5 bases and 0 bases, in that order; junction bases with no gene match: 2. CDR1 and CDR2 (germline): SGHTA, FQGTGA. DNA of the CDR3: TGTGCCAGCAGCGTGACTAGCGGGGGAGCCAAAAACATTCAGTACTTC. Amino acid sequence: CASSVTSGGAKNIQYF.

This clone was observed a few times. Other nucleotide sequences in the sample specify the same CDR3. V usage is TRBV5-6 and J usage is TRBJ1-5; possible D gene TRBD1, 5 bases. The germline V gene encodes CDR1 SGHDT and CDR2 YYEEEE. This CDR3 is built from 14 residues. V shed 0 bases and J shed 7 bases, with 11 bases lying between them. The CDR3 here is CASSLGGRNQPQHF. The CDR3 DNA reads as TGTGCCAGCAGCTTGGGGGGCAGAAACCAGCCCCAGCATTTT.

The rearrangement uses TRBV25-1 and TRBJ2-1; 8 bases are shared with TRBD2. The CDR3 is made up of 14 amino acids. CDR1 MGHDK and CDR2 SYGVNS come from the germline V gene. J was trimmed by 8 bases and V by 4 bases; bases with no gene match: 7. The CDR3 DNA is TGTGCCAGCAGTGTGGGACTAGTTTCCGATGAGCAGTTCTTC. It translates to CASSVGLVSDEQFF. The full variable domain, rest sourced from reference TRBV25-1 and TRBJ2-1, is EADIYQTPRYLVIGTGKKITLECSQTMGHDKMYWYQQDPGMELHLIHYSYGVNSTEKGDLSSESTVSRIRTEHFPLTLESARPSHTSQYLCASSVGLVSDEQFFGPGTRLTVL.

This rearrangement joins TRBV27 to TRBJ2-5; 8 bases align to TRBD1. The CDR3 extends over 18 amino acids. Germline assignment: CDR1 MNHEY and CDR2 SMNVEV (reference sequence). V gave up 4 bases and J gave up 5 bases; unmatched junction bases: 18. This CDR3 reads CASSSDRAGTSIGETQYF. The CDR3, as DNA: TGTGCCAGCAGTTCGGACAGGGCGGGGACCAGTATAGGGGAGACCCAGTACTTC.

This clone was seen more than once but under ten times. The chain has TRBV10-2 and TRBJ1-5, with TRBD1 identical over 7 bases. The CDR3 runs to 13 residues. The V segment lost 7 bases and the J segment 3 bases; nucleotides outside the gene matches: 3. Per the germline V gene, CDR1 is WSHSY and CDR2 is SAAADI. This CDR3 reads CASKTGFNQPQHF. CDR3 bases: TGCGCCAGCAAGACAGGGTTCAATCAGCCCCAGCATTTT.

The V gene is TRBV28, the J gene TRBJ2-3; 7 nucleotides match TRBD1. The germline V gene has CDR1 MDHEN and CDR2 SYDVKM. With V trimmed by 2 bases and J by 3 bases, 17 bases remained unmatched. The CDR3 sequence is 19 residues long. The CDR3 coding sequence is TGTGCCAGCAGTTTACTGACAGGGAAAAACCAGCCACTTACAGATACGCAGTATTTT. Translating it yields CASSLLTGKNQPLTDTQYF. Full variable domain (missing parts from reference TRBV28 and TRBJ2-3): DVKVTQSSRYLVKRTGEKVFLECVQDMDHENMFWYRQDPGLGLRLIYFSYDVKMKEKGDIPEGYSVSREKKERFSLILESASTNQTSMYLCASSLLTGKNQPLTDTQYFGPGTRLTVL.

The rearrangement joins TRBV9 to TRBJ2-4, with TRBD2 matching 14 bases. The CDR3 has 20 residues. The V gene's germline CDR1 is SGDLS and CDR2 YYNGEE. Unmatched junction bases numbered 14, after V lost 5 bases and J lost 1 base. For the CDR3, the DNA is TGTGCCAGCAGTCGACCTCCGGGACTAGCGGGAGAATTGGCCAAAAACATTCAGTACTTC. Translating it yields CASSRPPGLAGELAKNIQYF.